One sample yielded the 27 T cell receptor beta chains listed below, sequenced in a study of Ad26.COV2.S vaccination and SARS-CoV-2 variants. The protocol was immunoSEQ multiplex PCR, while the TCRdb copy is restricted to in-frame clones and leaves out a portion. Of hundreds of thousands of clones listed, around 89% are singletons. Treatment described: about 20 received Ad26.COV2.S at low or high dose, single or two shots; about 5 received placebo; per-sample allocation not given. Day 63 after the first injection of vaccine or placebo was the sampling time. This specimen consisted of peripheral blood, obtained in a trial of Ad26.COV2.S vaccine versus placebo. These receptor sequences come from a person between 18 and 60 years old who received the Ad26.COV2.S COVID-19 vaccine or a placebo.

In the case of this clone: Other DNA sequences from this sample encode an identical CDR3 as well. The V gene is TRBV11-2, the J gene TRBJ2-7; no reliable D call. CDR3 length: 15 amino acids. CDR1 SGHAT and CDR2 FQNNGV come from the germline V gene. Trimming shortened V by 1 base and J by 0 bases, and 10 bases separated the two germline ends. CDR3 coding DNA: TGTGCCAGCAGCTTAGTCGCGGTGAGCTCCTACGAGCAGTACTTC. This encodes CASSLVAVSSYEQYF.

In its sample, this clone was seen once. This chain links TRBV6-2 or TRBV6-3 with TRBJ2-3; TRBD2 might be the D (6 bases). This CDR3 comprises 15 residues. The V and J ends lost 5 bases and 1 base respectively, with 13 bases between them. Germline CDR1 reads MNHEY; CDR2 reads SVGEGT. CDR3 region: CASSPTRLGTDTQYF. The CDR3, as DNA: TGTGCCAGCAGTCCGACTAGATTGGGCACAGATACGCAGTATTTT.

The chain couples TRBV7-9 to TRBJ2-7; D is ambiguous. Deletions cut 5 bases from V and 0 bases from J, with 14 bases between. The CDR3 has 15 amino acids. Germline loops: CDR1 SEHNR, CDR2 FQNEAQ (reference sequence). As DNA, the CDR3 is TGTGCCAGCAGCCCCCAGGCGCTATCCTCCTACGAGCAGTACTTC. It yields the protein CASSPQALSSYEQYF.

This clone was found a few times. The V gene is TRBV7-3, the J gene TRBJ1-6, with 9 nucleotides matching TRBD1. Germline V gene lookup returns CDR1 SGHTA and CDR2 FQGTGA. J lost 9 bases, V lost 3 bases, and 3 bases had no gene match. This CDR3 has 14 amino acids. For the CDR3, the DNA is TGTGCCAGCAGCTTGGGACAGGGAGGTTCACCCCTCCACTTT. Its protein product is CASSLGQGGSPLHF.

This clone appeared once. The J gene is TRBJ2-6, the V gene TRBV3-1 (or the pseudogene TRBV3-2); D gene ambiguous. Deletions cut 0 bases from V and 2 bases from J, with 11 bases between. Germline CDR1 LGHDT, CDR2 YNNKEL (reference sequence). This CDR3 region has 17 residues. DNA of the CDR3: TGTGCCAGCAGCCAAGATCGTTTCGAAGCTGGGGCCAACGTCCTGACTTTC. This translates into CASSQDRFEAGANVLTF.

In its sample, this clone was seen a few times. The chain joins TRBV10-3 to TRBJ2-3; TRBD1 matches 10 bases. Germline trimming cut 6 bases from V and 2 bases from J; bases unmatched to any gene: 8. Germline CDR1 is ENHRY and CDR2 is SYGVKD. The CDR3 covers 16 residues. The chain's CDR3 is CAISAGTGDDTDTQYF. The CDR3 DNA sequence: TGTGCCATCAGCGCCGGGACAGGGGATGACACAGATACGCAGTATTTT.

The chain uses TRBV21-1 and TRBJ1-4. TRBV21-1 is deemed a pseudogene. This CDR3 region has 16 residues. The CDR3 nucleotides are TGTGCCAGCAGCAAAGGGGATGTCGGAGCTAATGAAAAACTGTTTTTT. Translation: CASSKGDVGANEKLFF.

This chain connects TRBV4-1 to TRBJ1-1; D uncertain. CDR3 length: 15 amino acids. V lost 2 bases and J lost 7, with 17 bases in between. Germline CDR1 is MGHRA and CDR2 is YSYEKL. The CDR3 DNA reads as TGCGCCAGCAGCCAAATTAATCGCCGGGCAGGTGAAGCTTTCTTT. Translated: CASSQINRRAGEAFF.

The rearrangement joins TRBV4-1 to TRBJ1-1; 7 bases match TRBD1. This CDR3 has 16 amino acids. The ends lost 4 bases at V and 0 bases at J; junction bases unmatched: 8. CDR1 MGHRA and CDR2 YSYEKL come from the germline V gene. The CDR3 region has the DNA TGCGCCAGCAGCCCTCGACAGGGTTTGATGAACACTGAAGCTTTCTTT. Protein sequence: CASSPRQGLMNTEAFF.

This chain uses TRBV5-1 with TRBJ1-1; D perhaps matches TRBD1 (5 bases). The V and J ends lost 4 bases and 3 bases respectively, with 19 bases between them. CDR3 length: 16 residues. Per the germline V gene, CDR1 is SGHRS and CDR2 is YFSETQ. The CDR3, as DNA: TGCGCCAGCAGCCTAGAAAGACAGAAACAGCACACTGAAGCTTTCTTT. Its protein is CASSLERQKQHTEAFF.

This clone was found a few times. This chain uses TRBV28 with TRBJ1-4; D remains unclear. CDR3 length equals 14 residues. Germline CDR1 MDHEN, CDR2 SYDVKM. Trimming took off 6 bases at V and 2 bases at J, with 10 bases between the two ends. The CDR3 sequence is CASRRRSTNEKLFF. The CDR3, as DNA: TGTGCCAGCAGGCGAAGATCGACTAATGAAAAACTGTTTTTT.

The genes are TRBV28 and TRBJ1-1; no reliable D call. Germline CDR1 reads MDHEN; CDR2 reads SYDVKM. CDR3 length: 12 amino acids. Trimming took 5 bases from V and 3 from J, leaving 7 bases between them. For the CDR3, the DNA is TGTGCCAGCAGTCTATCGGACACTGAAGCTTTCTTT. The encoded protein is CASSLSDTEAFF.

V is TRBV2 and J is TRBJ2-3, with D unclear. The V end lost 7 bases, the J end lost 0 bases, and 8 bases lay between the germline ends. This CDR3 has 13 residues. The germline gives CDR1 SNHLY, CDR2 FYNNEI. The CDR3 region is CASIRPSTDTQYF. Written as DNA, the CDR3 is TGTGCCAGCATACGCCCTAGCACAGATACGCAGTATTTT.

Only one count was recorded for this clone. The CDR3 DNA is TGTGCCAGTAGCAGCCGGGACAGAGGGAGGGGTGAAAAACTGTTTTTT. Its protein is CASSSRDRGRGEKLFF. This chain links TRBV19 with TRBJ1-4; 7 bases line up with TRBD1. The CDR3 loop spans 16 amino acids. J gave up 7 bases and V 6 bases, and 14 bases lay outside the gene matches. Germline CDR1 is LNHDA and CDR2 is SQIVND (reference sequence).

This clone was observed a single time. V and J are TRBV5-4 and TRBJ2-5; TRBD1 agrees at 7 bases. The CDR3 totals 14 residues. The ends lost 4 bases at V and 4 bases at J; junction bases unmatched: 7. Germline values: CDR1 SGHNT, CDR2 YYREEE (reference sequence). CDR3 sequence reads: CASSEGTERETQYF. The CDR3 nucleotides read TGTGCCAGCAGCGAAGGGACAGAAAGAGAGACCCAGTACTTC.

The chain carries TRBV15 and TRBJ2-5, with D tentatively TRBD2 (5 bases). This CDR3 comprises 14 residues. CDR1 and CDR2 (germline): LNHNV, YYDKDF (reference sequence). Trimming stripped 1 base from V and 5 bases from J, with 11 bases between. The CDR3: CATSRGRGSETQYF. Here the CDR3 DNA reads TGTGCCACCAGCAGAGGTCGTGGGAGTGAGACCCAGTACTTC.

The CDR3 reads CASSQGTGIRTEAFF. The CDR3, as DNA: TGCGCCAGCAGCCAAGGGACAGGGATACGGACTGAAGCTTTCTTT. The V call is TRBV4-3, the J call TRBJ1-1; 8 positions agree with TRBD1. The J segment lost 5 bases and the V segment lost 1 base, leaving 6 bases of the junction unmatched. The CDR3 has 15 amino acids. The V gene's germline CDR1 is LGHNA and CDR2 YSLEER.

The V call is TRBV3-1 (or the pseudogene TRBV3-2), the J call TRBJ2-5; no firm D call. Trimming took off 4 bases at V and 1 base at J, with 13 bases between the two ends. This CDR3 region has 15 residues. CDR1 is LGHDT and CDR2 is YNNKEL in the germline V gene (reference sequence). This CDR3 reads CASSLTGHTQETQYF. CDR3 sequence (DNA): TGTGCCAGCAGCCTTACCGGGCATACCCAAGAGACCCAGTACTTC.

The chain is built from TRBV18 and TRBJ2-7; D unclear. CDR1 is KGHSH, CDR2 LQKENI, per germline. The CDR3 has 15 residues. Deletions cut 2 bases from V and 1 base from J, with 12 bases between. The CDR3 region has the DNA TGTGCCAGCTCACCAGCCAACACAGCTTCCTACGAGCAGTACTTC. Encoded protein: CASSPANTASYEQYF.

CDR3 in amino acids: CSVESQPREQYF. As DNA, the CDR3 is TGCAGCGTTGAATCTCAACCTAGGGAGCAGTACTTC. This chain connects TRBV29-1 to TRBJ2-7, with D uncertain. Germline CDR1 SQVTM, CDR2 ANQGSEA. Trimming took off 2 bases at V and 7 bases at J, with 12 bases between the two ends. CDR3 length equals 12 residues.

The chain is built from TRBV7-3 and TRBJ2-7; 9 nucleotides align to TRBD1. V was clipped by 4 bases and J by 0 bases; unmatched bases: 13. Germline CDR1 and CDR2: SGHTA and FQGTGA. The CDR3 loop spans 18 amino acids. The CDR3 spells CASSSQPPGTGSSYEQYF. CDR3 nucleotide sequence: TGTGCCAGCAGCTCACAACCCCCGGGGACAGGGAGCTCCTACGAGCAGTACTTC.

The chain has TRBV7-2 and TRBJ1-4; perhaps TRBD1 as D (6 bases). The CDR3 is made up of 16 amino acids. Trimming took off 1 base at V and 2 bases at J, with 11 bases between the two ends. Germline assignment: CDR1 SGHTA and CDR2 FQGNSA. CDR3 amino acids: CASSLGTQGTNEKLFF. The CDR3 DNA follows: TGTGCCAGCAGCTTAGGAACACAGGGCACTAATGAAAAACTGTTTTTT.

The chain's CDR3 is CASSPRAGTFGSPLHF. DNA of the CDR3: TGTGCCAGCAGCCCAAGGGCCGGGACATTCGGTTCACCCCTCCACTTT. The chain employs TRBV11-2 and TRBJ1-6; D may be TRBD1 (6 bases). V lost 5 bases, J lost 9 bases, and 20 bases lay in between. Germline assignment: CDR1 SGHAT and CDR2 FQNNGV. This CDR3 has 16 residues.

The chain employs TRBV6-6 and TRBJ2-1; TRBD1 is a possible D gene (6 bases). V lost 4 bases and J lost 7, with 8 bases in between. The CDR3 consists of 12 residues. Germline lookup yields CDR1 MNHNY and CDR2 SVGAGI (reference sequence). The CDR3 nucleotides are TGTGCCAGCAGTTTCACAGGGAATGAGCAGTTCTTC. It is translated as CASSFTGNEQFF.

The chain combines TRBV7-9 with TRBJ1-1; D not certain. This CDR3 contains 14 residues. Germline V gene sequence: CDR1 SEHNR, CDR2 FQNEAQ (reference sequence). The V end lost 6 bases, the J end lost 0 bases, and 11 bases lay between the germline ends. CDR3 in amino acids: CASSVSELNTEAFF. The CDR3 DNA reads TGTGCCAGCAGTGTAAGCGAGCTGAACACTGAAGCTTTCTTT.

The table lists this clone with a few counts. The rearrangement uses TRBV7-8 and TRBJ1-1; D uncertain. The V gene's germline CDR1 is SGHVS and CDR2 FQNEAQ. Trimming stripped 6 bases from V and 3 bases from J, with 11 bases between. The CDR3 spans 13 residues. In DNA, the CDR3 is TGTGCCAGCAGTAGAAGGTCGGACACTGAAGCTTTCTTT. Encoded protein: CASSRRSDTEAFF.

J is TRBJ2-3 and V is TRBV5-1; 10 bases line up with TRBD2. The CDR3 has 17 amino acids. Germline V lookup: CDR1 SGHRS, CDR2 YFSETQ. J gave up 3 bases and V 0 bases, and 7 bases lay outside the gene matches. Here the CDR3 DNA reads TGCGCCAGCAGCTTGGCCTTAGCGGGAGGTACTACAGATACGCAGTATTTT. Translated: CASSLALAGGTTDTQYF.